This TCR beta chain was retrieved from a study of identical twins. This CDR3 is 15 amino acids long. Losses at the gene ends were 2 bases for V and 8 bases for J; bases not matched to a gene: 5. In TCRdb, the 5' RACE reads were re-called with MiXCR into one record per CDR3 protein. The sample has about 150,000 distinct CDR3 sequences, roughly 3.2% seen once; the top ten hold more than 6.5%. General study findings and limits: Zero-insertion analyses could be partly confounded by invariant MAIT and iNKT cells. Among beta out-of-frame sequences, excess sharing between twins appeared weaker. Recombination models fit unrelated individuals' TCR alpha sharing but underestimated twins'.

Healthy Caucasian individuals made up all the donors. In this sample, this clonotype turned up many times. What it recognizes is unknown. The sequence derives from a man younger than 35 in good health. The sequencing sample was made of memory T cells sorted from blood. The genes are TRBV12-3 or TRBV12-4 and TRBJ2-1; 11 nucleotides line up with TRBD2. CDR3 nucleotides: TGTGCCAGCAGTTTACGAGTAGCGGGAGGGTATGAGCAGTTCTTC. Translating gives CASSLRVAGGYEQFF.